These 7 T cell receptor beta chains were sequenced from one sample in a study of post-analysis software for immune sequencing data. Broader study findings: Controls showed lower frequencies than patients for five or six TRBV segments, and TRBV5-6, TRBV5-1 and TRBV20-1 were among these.

Libraries were made from TCR beta cDNA, and they carried unique molecular identifiers. MiXCR, run by TCRdb on the PCR reads, gives a single entry per CDR3 protein. Counted here are 650,000 to 850,000 distinct CDR3 sequences, approximately 57% occurring once; the ten biggest clones make up around 4.5%. Their specific antigens are unknown. Source material: blood. The receptors were sampled from a girl under 18 with multiple sclerosis.

The chain has TRBV5-6 and TRBJ2-5; the D call may be TRBD1 or TRBD2 (6 bases each). This CDR3 is built from 16 residues. Germline V gene lookup returns CDR1 SGHDT and CDR2 YYEEEE. V was clipped by 4 bases and J by 3 bases, with 19 bases between them. CDR3 nucleotide sequence: TGTGCCAGCAGCGCTCTAGGTGGGAGGACAGAAGAGACCCAGTACTTC. Its protein product is CASSALGGRTEETQYF.

The V call is TRBV7-9, the J call TRBJ2-5; 10 nucleotides agree with TRBD2. The CDR3 spans 15 residues. After removal of 5 bases from V and 5 bases from J, the junction contained 8 bases not matched to a gene. Per germline, CDR1 SEHNR and CDR2 FQNEAQ (reference sequence). The CDR3 DNA sequence: TGTGCCAGCAGCCTACAGCGGGGGGGCCCGGAGACCCAGTACTTC. It translates to CASSLQRGGPETQYF.

The chain carries TRBV13 and TRBJ2-4, with 8 bases matching TRBD1. The last part of the DNA fits TRBJ2-5 better; the J call may be wrong. This CDR3 contains 16 residues. Germline CDR1 reads PRHDT; CDR2 reads FYEKMQ (reference sequence). The CDR3 sequence: CASSLFGQGARETQYF. The DNA for the CDR3 is TGTGCCAGCAGCTTATTTGGGCAGGGGGCGCGAGAGACCCAGTACTTC.

V is TRBV29-1 and J is TRBJ2-1; 12 bases line up with TRBD2. With V trimmed by 4 bases and J by 0 bases, 7 bases remained unmatched. Germline lookup yields CDR1 SQVTM and CDR2 ANQGSEA. CDR3 length: 17 amino acids. The DNA for the CDR3 is TGCAGCGTTGCTAGCGGGGGGGACTACGACTCCTACAATGAGCAGTTCTTC. It encodes CSVASGGDYDSYNEQFF.

This clonotype has just one count. J is TRBJ1-1 and V is TRBV18, with D perhaps TRBD1 (6 bases). V was pared by 0 bases and J by 5 bases, with 13 bases between. This CDR3 has 15 amino acids. Per the germline V gene, CDR1 is KGHSH and CDR2 is LQKENI. CDR3 amino acids: CASSPPDQGWTEAFF. The CDR3 nucleotides are TGTGCCAGCTCACCACCAGACCAGGGGTGGACTGAAGCTTTCTTT.

This clonotype was observed a handful of times. The chain couples TRBV7-2 to TRBJ2-4; weak D call: TRBD2 (6 bases). The CDR3 has 18 amino acids. Per the germline V gene, CDR1 is SGHTA and CDR2 is FQGNSA. Between the trimmed V and J ends, which lost 1 base and 0 bases, there was a span of 16 bases. The CDR3 DNA reads TGTGCCAGCAGCTTAGGGCAGGCGGGACGGTTAGCCAAAAACATTCAGTACTTC. It is translated as CASSLGQAGRLAKNIQYF.

Only a few counts were recorded for this clonotype. The J gene is TRBJ2-1, the V gene TRBV29-1; weak D call: TRBD1 (5 bases). V shed 6 bases and J shed 0 bases, with 18 bases lying between them. The CDR3 has 16 amino acids. Germline-derived CDR1 and CDR2 are SQVTM and ANQGSEA. For the CDR3, the DNA is TGCAGCGTCCAAGGGGCAGGGCGAAGCTCCTACAATGAGCAGTTCTTC. This sequence encodes CSVQGAGRSSYNEQFF.